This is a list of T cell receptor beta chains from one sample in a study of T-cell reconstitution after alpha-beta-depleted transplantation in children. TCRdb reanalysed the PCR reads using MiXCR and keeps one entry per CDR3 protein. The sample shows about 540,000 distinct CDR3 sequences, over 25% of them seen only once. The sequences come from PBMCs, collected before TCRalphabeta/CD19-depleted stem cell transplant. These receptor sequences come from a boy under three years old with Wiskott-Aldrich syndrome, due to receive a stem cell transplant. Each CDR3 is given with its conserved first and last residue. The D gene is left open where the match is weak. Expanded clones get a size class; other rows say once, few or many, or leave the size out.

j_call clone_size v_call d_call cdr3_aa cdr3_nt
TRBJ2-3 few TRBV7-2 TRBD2 CASSSASGRAGDTQYF TGTGCCAGCAGCTCAGCTAGCGGGAGGGCCGGTGATACGCAGTATTTT
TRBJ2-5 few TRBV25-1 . CASSEGRVAGPEETQYF TGTGCCAGCAGTGAGGGAAGGGTCGCGGGCCCCGAAGAGACCCAGTACTTC
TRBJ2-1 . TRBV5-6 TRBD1 CASSLAGDRPYNEQFF TGTGCCAGCAGCTTGGCTGGGGACAGGCCCTACAATGAGCAGTTCTTC
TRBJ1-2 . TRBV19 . CASSGWDTLPGTF TGTGCCAGTAGTGGATGGGACACTCTCCCGGGCACCTTC
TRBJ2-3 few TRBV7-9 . CASDTQYF TGTGCCAGCGATACGCAGTATTTT
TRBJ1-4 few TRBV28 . CASSLTRYNEKLFF TGTGCCAGCAGTTTAACCAGATACAATGAAAAACTGTTTTTT
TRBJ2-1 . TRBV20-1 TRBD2 CSAPALAGGGVKNEQFF TGCAGTGCTCCCGCTCTAGCGGGAGGTGGGGTTAAAAATGAGCAGTTCTTC
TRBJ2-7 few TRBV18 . CASSDIYEQYF TGTGCCAGCTCAGACATCTACGAGCAGTACTTC
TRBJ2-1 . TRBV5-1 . CASSVTGFGYNEQFF TGCGCCAGCAGCGTTACAGGGTTCGGTTACAATGAGCAGTTCTTC
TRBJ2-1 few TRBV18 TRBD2 CASSPTRPSGYNEQFF TGTGCCAGCTCACCAACCCGGCCTAGCGGGTACAATGAGCAGTTCTTC
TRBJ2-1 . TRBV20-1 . CSARRPLGTGPPYNEQFF TGCAGTGCTAGACGCCCCCTGGGCACAGGGCCTCCTTACAATGAGCAGTTCTTC
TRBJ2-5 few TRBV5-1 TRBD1 CASSGGMETQYF TGCGCCAGTTCAGGGGGCATGGAGACCCAGTACTTC
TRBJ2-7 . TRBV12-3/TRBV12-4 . CASSLRTKNEQYF TGTGCCAGCAGTCTGCGGACGAAAAACGAGCAGTACTTC
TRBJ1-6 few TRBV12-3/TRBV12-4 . CASMGGMGSPLHF TGTGCCAGCATGGGAGGCATGGGTTCACCCCTCCACTTT
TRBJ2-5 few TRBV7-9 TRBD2 CASSRLAGYLETQYF TGTGCCAGCAGCCGACTAGCGGGTTATTTGGAGACCCAGTACTTC
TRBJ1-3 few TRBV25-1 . CASHSGGNTIYF TGTGCCTCCCACTCCGGGGGAAACACCATATATTTT
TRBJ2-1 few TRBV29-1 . CSVEGGVEQFF TGCAGCGTTGAAGGGGGCGTGGAGCAGTTCTTC
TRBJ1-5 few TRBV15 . CATSQGLWGNQPQHF TGTGCCACCAGCCAAGGGCTTTGGGGCAATCAGCCCCAGCATTTT
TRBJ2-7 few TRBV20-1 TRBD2 CSAQTSGSYEQYF TGCAGTGCCCAGACTAGCGGGAGCTACGAGCAGTACTTC
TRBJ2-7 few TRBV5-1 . CASSPNFSEQYF TGCGCCAGCAGCCCTAACTTTTCCGAGCAGTACTTC